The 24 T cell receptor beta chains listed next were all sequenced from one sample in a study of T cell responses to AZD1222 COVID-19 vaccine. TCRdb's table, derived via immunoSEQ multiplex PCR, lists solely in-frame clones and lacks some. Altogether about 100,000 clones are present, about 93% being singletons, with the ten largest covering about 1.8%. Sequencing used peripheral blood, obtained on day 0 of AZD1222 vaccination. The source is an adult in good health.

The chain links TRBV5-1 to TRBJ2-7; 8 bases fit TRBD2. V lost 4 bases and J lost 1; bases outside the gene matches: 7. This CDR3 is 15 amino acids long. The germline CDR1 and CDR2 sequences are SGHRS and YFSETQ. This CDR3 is CASSPDREGSYEQYF. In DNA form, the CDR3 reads TGCGCCAGCAGCCCGGACCGGGAGGGTTCCTACGAGCAGTACTTC.

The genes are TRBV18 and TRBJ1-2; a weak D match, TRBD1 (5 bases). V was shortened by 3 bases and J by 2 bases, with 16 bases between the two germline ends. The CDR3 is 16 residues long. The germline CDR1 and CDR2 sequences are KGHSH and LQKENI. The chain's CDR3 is CASSPAGQGGNYGYTF. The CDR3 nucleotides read TGTGCCAGCTCACCCGCAGGGCAGGGTGGAAACTATGGCTACACCTTC.

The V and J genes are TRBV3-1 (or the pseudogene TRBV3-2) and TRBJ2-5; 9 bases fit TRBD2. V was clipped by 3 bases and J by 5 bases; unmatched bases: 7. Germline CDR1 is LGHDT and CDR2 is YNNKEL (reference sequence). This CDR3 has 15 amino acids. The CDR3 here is CASSQARGLAETQYF. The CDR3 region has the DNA TGTGCCAGCAGCCAGGCCAGAGGACTAGCGGAGACCCAGTACTTC.

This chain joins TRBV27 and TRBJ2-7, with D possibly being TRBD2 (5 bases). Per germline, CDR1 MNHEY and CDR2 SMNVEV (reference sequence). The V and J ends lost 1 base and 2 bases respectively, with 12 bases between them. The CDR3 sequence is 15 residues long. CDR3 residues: CASSLFVGVAYEQYF. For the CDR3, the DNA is TGTGCCAGCAGTTTATTTGTGGGAGTGGCCTACGAGCAGTACTTC.

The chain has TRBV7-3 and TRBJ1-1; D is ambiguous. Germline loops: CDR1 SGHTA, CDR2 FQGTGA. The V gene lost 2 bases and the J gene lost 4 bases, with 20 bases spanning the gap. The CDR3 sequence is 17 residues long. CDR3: CASSLDRIGRSGTEAFF. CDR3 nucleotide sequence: TGTGCCAGCAGCTTAGATCGGATAGGTCGGTCGGGCACTGAAGCTTTCTTT.

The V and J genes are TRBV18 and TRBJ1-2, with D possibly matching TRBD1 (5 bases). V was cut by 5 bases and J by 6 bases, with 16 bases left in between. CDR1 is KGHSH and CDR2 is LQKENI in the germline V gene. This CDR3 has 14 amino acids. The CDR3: CASSGSLLRDGYTF. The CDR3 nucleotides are TGTGCCAGCTCAGGAAGTCTACTCAGGGATGGCTACACCTTC.

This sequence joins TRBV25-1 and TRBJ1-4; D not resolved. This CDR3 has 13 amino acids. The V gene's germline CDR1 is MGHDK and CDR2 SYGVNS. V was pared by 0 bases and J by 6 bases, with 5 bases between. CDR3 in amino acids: CASSEYKDEKLFF. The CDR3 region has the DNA TGTGCCAGCAGTGAATATAAGGATGAAAAACTGTTTTTT.

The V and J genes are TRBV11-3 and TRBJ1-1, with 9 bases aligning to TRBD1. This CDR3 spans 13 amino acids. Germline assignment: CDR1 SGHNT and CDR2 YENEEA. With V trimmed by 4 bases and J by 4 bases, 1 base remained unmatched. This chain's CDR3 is CASSWTGVTEAFF. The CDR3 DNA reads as TGTGCCAGCAGCTGGACAGGGGTCACTGAAGCTTTCTTT.

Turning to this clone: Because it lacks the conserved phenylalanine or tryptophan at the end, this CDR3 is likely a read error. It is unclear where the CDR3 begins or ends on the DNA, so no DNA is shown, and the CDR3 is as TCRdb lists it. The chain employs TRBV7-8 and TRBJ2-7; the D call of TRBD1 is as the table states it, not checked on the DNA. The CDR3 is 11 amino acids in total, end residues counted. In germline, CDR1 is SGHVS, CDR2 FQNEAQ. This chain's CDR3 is CASSPGTGHAL.

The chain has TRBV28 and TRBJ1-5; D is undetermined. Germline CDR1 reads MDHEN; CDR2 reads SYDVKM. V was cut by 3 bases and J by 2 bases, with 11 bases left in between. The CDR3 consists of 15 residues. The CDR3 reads CASSFPSIGNQPQHF. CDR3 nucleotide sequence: TGTGCCAGCAGTTTCCCCTCGATAGGCAATCAGCCCCAGCATTTT.

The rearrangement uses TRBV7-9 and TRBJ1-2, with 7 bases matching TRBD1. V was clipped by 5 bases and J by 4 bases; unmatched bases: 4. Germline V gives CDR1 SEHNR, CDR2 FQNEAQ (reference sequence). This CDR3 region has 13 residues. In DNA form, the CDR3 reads TGTGCCAGCAGCCTCCGGGACAGCTATGGCTACACCTTC. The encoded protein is CASSLRDSYGYTF.

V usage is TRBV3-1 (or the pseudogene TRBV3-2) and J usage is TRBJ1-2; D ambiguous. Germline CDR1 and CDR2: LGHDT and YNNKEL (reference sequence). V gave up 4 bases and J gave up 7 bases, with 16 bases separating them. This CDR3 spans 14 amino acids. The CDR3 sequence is CASSRRAPSGGYTF. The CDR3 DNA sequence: TGTGCCAGCAGCCGTCGAGCGCCGTCGGGTGGCTACACCTTC.

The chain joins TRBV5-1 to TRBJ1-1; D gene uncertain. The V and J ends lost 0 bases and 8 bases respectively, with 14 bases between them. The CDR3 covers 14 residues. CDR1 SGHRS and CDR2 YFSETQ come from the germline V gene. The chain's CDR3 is CASSLVSAEDEAFF. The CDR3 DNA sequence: TGCGCCAGCAGCTTGGTGTCCGCCGAAGACGAAGCTTTCTTT.

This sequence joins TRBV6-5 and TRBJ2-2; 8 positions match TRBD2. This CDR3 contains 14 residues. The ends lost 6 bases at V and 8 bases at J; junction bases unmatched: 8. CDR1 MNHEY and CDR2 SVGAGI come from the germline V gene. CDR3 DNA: TGTGCCAGCAGACCGACTAGCGCGACTGGGGAGCTGTTTTTT. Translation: CASRPTSATGELFF.

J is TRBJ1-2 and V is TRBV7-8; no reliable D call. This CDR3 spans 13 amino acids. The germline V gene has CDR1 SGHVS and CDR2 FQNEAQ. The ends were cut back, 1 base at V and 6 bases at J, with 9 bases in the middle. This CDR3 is CASSLEGRDGYTF. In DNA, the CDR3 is TGTGCCAGCAGCTTAGAAGGGCGGGATGGCTACACCTTC.

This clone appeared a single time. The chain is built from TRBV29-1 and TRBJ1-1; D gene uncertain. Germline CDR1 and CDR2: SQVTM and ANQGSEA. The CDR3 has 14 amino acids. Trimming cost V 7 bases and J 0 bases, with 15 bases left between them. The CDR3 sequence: CSARGAPMNTEAFF. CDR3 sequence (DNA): TGCAGCGCCCGGGGAGCCCCCATGAACACTGAAGCTTTCTTT.

As DNA, the CDR3 is TGTGCCAGCAGTGAGGCCCTAGGGAGGGGCGTTTATAATTCACCCCTCCACTTT. Translated: CASSEALGRGVYNSPLHF. The chain carries TRBV6-1 and TRBJ1-6, with a tentative D call TRBD1 (5 bases). The CDR3 has 18 amino acids. V dropped 3 bases and J dropped 4 bases, with 19 bases sitting between them. Germline V gives CDR1 MNHNS, CDR2 SASEGT.

CDR3 DNA: TGCGCCAGCACCCCCCGACTAGCGGGAGATGGCGGGGAGCTGTTTTTT. It specifies CASTPRLAGDGGELFF. The chain links TRBV5-1 to TRBJ2-2, with 12 positions matching TRBD2. The CDR3 is 16 amino acids. V gave up 6 bases and J gave up 7 bases; unmatched junction bases: 10. CDR1 and CDR2 (germline): SGHRS, YFSETQ.

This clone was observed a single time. The CDR3 is CASRAQSSNEKLFF. The CDR3 coding sequence is TGTGCCAGCCGTGCACAGTCTTCTAATGAAAAACTGTTTTTT. J is TRBJ1-4 and V is TRBV2; no clear D. Trimming took off 8 bases at V and 3 bases at J, with 13 bases between the two ends. CDR1 is SNHLY and CDR2 is FYNNEI in the germline V gene. The length of the CDR3 is 14 residues.

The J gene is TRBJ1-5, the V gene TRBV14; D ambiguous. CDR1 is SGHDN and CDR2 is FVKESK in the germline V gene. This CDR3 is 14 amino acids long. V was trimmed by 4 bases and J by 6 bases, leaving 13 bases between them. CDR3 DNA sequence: TGTGCCAGCAGCCTGGGCTCGGATGGTCAGCCCCAGCATTTT. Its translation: CASSLGSDGQPQHF.

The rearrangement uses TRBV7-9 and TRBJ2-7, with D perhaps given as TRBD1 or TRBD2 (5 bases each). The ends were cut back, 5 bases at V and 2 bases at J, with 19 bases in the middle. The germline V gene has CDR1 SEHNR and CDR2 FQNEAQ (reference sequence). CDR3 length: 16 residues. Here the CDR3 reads CASSHRRDGQTYEQYF. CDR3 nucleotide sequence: TGTGCCAGCAGCCACAGAAGGGACGGCCAAACCTACGAGCAGTACTTC. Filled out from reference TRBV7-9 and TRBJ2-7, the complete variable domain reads DTGVSQNPRHKITKRGQNVTFRCDPISEHNRLYWYRQTLGQGPEFLTYFQNEAQLEKSRLLSDRFSAERPKGSFSTLEIQRTEQGDSAMYLCASSHRRDGQTYEQYFGPGTRLTVT.

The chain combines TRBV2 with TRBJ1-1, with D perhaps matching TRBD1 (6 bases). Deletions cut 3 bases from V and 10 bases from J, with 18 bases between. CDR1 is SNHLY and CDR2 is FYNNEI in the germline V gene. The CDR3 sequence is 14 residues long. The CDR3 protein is CASSEGAGYSRAFF. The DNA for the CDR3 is TGTGCCAGCAGTGAGGGGGCAGGGTACTCCCGAGCTTTCTTT.

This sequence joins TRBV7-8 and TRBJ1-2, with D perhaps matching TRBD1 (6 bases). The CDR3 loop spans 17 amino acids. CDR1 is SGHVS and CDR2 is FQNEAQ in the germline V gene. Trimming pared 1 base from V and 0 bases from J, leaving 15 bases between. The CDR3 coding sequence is TGTGCCAGCAGCTTAGGGAGTCTAAGGACAGCTAACTATGGCTACACCTTC. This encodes CASSLGSLRTANYGYTF. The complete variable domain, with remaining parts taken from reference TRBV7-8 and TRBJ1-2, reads GAGVSQSPRYKVAKRGQDVALRCDPISGHVSLFWYQQALGQGPEFLTYFQNEAQLDKSGLPSDRFFAERPEGSVSTLKIQRTQQEDSAVYLCASSLGSLRTANYGYTFGSGTRLTVV.

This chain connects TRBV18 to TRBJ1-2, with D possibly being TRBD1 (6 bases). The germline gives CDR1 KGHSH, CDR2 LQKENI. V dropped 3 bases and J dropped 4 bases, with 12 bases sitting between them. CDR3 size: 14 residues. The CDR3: CASSPPTGTYGYTF. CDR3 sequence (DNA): TGTGCCAGCTCACCTCCTACAGGGACCTATGGCTACACCTTC.